The following is a T cell receptor (beta chain) sequence with its context. One end of the junction does not line up with germline, which may come from a read error. This specimen comes from a study of T cell changes during pregnancy in multiple sclerosis. Method: immunoSEQ multiplex PCR; TCRdb's copy keeps in-frame clones and lacks some. Here the sample spans some 38,000 clones, around 89% being singletons. The CDR3 runs 14 residues. In germline, CDR1 is GTSNPN, CDR2 SVGIG (reference sequence). The sequences come from CD8+ T cells from peripheral blood mononuclear cells, collected in the third trimester of pregnancy. This receptor was identified in a female donor with multiple sclerosis, enrolled in a pregnancy study. V is TRBV30 and J is TRBJ1-1; maybe TRBD1 (5 bases). The DNA of the CDR3 is TGTGCCCGGAGTCCAGGGAAGGGGAACACTGAAGCTTTCTTT. This sequence encodes CARSPGKGNTEAFF.